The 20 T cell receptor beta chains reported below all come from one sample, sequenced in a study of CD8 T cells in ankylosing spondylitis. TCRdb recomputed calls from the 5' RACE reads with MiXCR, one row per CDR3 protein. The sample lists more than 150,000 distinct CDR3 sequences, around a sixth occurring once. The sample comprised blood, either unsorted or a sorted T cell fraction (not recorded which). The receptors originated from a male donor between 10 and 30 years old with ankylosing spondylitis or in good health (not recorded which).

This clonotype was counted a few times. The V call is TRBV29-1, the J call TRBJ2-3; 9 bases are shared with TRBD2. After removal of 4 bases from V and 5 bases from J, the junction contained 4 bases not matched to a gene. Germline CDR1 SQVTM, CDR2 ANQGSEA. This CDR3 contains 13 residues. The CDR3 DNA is TGCAGCGTTGGTAGCGGGAGCGGAGATACGCAGTATTTT. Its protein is CSVGSGSGDTQYF.

In DNA, the CDR3 is TGTGCCAGCTCACTTAACGCCCCCAGGAATAATTCACCCCTCCACTTT. Residues: CASSLNAPRNNSPLHF. The V call is TRBV18, the J call TRBJ1-6; D remains ambiguous. Trimming took 4 bases from V and 5 from J, leaving 15 bases between them. Germline-derived CDR1 and CDR2 are KGHSH and LQKENI. This CDR3 spans 16 amino acids.

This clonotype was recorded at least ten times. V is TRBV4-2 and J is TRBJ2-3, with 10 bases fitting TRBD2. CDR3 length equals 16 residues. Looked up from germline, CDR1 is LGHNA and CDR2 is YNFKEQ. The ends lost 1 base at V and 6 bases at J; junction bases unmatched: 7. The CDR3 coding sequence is TGTGCCAGCAGCCAAGCGGCTAGCGGGAGTGTTGATACGCAGTATTTT. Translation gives CASSQAASGSVDTQYF.

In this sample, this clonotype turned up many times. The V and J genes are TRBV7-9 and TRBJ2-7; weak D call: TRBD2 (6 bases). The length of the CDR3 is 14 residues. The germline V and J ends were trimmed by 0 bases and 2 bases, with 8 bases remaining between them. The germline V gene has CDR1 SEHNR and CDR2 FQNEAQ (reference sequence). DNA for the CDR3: TGTGCCAGCAGCTTAGCGGGACTTGCCTACGAGCAGTACTTC. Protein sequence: CASSLAGLAYEQYF.

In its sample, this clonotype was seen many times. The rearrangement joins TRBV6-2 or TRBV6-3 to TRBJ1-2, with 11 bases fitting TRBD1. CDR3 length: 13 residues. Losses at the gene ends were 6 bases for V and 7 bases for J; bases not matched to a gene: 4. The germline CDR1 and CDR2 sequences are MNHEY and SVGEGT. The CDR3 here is CASSGQGASGYTF. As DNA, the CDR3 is TGTGCCAGCAGCGGACAGGGGGCGAGTGGCTACACCTTC.

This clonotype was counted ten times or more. The CDR3 sequence: CASSTDRRNTEAFF. The DNA for the CDR3 is TGTGCCAGCAGCACTGACAGGAGGAACACTGAAGCTTTCTTT. The chain employs TRBV6-6 and TRBJ1-1; D possibly corresponds to TRBD1 (6 bases). Trimming removed 6 bases at V and 1 base at J, with 12 bases between. Germline V lookup: CDR1 MNHNY, CDR2 SVGAGI (reference sequence). The length of the CDR3 is 14 residues.

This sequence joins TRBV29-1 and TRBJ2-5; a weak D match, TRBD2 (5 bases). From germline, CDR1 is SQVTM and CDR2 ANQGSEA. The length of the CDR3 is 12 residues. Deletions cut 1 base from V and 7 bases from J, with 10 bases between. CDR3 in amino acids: CSVEAGRGTQYF. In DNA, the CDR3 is TGCAGCGTTGAAGCCGGTCGGGGGACCCAGTACTTC. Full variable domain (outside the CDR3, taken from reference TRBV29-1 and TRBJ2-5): SAVISQKPSRDICQRGTSLTIQCQVDSQVTMMFWYRQQPGQSLTLIATANQGSEATYESGFVIDKFPISRPNLTFSTLTVSNMSPEDSSIYLCSVEAGRGTQYFGPGTRLLVL.

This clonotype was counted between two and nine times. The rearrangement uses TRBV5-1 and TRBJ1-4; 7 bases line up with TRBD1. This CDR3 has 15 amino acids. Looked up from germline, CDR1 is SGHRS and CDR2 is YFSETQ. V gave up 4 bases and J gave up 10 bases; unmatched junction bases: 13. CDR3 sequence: CASSLQQGSVGKLFF. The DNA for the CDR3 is TGCGCCAGCAGCCTACAACAGGGGTCCGTAGGAAAACTGTTTTTT.

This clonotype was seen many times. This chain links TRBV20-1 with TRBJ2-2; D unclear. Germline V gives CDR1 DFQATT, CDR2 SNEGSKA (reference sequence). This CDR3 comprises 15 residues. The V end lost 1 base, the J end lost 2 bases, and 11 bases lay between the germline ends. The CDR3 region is CSARASPLNTGELFF. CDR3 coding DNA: TGCAGTGCTAGAGCCTCTCCCCTAAACACCGGGGAGCTGTTTTTT.

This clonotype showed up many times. The CDR3: CASSLQGAQETQYF. In DNA form, the CDR3 reads TGCGCCAGCAGCTTGCAGGGGGCACAAGAGACCCAGTACTTC. This sequence joins TRBV5-1 and TRBJ2-5; TRBD1 matches at 8 bases. This CDR3 has 14 residues. Germline CDR1 is SGHRS and CDR2 is YFSETQ. V was clipped by 1 base and J by 2 bases; unmatched bases: 1.

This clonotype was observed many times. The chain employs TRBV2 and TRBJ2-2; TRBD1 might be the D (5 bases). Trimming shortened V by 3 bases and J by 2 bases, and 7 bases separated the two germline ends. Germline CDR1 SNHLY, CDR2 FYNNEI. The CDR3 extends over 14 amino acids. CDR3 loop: CASSDRVNTGELFF. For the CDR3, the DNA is TGTGCCAGCAGTGACAGGGTCAACACCGGGGAGCTGTTTTTT.

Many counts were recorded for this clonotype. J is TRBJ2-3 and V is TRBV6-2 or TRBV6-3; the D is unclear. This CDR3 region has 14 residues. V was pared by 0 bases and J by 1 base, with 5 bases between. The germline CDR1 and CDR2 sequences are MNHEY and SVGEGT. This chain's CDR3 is CASSYSSRTDTQYF. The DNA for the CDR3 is TGTGCCAGCAGTTACTCGTCCCGCACAGATACGCAGTATTTT.

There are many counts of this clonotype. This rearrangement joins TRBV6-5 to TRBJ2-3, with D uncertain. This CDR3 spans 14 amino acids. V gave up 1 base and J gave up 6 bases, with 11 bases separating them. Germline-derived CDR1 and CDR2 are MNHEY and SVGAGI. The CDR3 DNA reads TGTGCCAGCAGTTACTTCAAGGGCAGGGATACGCAGTATTTT. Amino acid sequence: CASSYFKGRDTQYF.

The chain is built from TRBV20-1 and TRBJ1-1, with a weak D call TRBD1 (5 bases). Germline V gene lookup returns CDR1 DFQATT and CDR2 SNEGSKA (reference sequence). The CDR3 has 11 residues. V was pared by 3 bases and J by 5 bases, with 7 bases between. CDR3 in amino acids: CSARGRTEAFF. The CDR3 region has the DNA TGCAGTGCTAGGGGACGGACTGAAGCTTTCTTT.

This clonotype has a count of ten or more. The CDR3 sequence is CASSWDRRETQYF. The CDR3 nucleotides are TGTGCCAGCAGTTGGGACAGGAGAGAGACCCAGTACTTC. The chain links TRBV6-2 or TRBV6-3 to TRBJ2-5; 8 nucleotides align to TRBD1. V trimming: 4 bases; J trimming: 4 bases; junction bases outside the gene matches: 2. The CDR3 totals 13 residues. Germline CDR1 reads MNHEY; CDR2 reads SVGEGT.

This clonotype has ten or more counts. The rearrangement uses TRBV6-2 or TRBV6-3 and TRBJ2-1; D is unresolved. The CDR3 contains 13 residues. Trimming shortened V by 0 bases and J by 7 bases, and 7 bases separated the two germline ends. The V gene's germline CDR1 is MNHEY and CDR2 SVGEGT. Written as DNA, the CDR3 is TGTGCCAGCAGTTACTCGATACAAAATGAGCAGTTCTTC. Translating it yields CASSYSIQNEQFF.

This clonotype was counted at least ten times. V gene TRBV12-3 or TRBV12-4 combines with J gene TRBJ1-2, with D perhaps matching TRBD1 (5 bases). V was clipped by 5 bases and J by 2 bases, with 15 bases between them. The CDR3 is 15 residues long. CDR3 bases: TGTGCCAGCAGTCCTCGCGACAGTGCGAACTATGGCTACACCTTC. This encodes CASSPRDSANYGYTF.

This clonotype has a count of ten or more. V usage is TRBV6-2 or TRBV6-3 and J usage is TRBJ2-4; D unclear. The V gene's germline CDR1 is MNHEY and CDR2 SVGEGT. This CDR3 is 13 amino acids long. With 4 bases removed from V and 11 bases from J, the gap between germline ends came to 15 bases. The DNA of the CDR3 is TGTGCCAGCAGTTCTCGGCAGGCTTTCCTTCAGTACTTC. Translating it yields CASSSRQAFLQYF.

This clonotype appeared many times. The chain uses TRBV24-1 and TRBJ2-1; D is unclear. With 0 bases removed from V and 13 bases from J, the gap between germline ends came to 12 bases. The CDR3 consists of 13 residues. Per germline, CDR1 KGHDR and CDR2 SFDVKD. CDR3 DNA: TGTGCCACCAGTGATTTGCGTGCTGACAATCAGTTCTTC. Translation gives CATSDLRADNQFF.

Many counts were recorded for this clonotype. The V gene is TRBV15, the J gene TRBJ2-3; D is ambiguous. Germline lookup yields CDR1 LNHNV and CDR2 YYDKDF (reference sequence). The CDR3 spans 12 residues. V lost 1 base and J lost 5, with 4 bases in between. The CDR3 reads CATSRGGDTQYF. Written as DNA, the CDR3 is TGTGCCACCAGCAGAGGAGGAGATACGCAGTATTTT.